This note documents a single T cell receptor (beta chain) sequence. This may arise from a read error, as a much more abundant clone is one base away. HTBI primers from iRepertoire and Arm-PCR of CDR3 regions yielded the TCR beta libraries. Original analysis: Sequenced samples collectively carried 55 to 80 TRBV and 14 TRBJ segments. TCRdb ran MiXCR on the multiplex PCR reads and lists one entry per CDR3 protein. The V and J calls here are based on TCRdb, not the publication. The table records some 450,000 distinct CDR3 sequences, about a sixth of them present only once. The germline V and J ends were trimmed by 4 bases and 4 bases, with 26 bases remaining between them. This CDR3 is 18 amino acids long. Germline V gene data show CDR1 as SGHRS and CDR2 as YFSETQ. The sample originates from a study of regulatory T cells in long-lasting Graves disease. As to time point: newly diagnosed GD, antithyroid drugs for less than 3 months. Extracted RNA from PBMCs served as the source of the TCR library.

These sequences were also reported in another study, on T cells in Graves' hyperthyroidism and ophthalmopathy.

The source material was peripheral blood mononuclear cells (PBMCs), sampled at new diagnosis, from a patient treated with antithyroid drugs. The clonotype comes from a woman younger than 45 with Graves disease. The chain has TRBV5-1 and TRBJ1-1; D not resolved. CDR3 sequence reads: CASSGLFTGGGWATEAFF. As DNA, the CDR3 is TGCGCCAGCAGCGGACTATTTACCGGTGGAGGGTGGGCCACTGAAGCTTTCTTT. The whole variable domain, filled in from reference TRBV5-1 and TRBJ1-1, reads KAGVTQTPRYLIKTRGQQVTLSCSPISGHRSVSWYQQTPGQGLQFLFEYFSETQRNKGNFPGRFSGRQFSNSRSEMNVSTLELGDSALYLCASSGLFTGGGWATEAFFGQGTRLTVV.